The 9 T cell receptor beta chains presented below share a single source sample, sequenced in a study of T cells after posttransplantation cyclophosphamide (dated by TCRdb to about 2016). The library was obtained by the immunoSEQ multiplex PCR assay. The immuneACCESS repertoire file appears here via TCRdb, limited to in-frame rearrangements. These files lack a portion of the clones; in checked studies, under half of the deficit traces to unresolved V genes, and the cause of the others is not known. This sample lists some 52,000 clones; roughly 86% were detected once. The ten most abundant clones make up 2.8% of the sample. Material for sequencing was PBMCs. These receptors were taken from a young man with a blood cancer, CMV-positive, and with a related stem cell donor.

The rearrangement links TRBV7-2 to TRBJ2-3, with TRBD2 matching over 7 bases. After removal of 4 bases from V and 2 bases from J, the junction contained 9 bases not matched to a gene. Germline-derived CDR1 and CDR2 are SGHTA and FQGNSA. This CDR3 spans 16 amino acids. The CDR3 sequence is CASSSRLAGTTDTQYF. The CDR3 coding sequence is TGTGCCAGCAGCTCCAGACTAGCCGGTACCACAGATACGCAGTATTTT.

The chain has TRBV4-1 and TRBJ2-2; no clear D. The CDR3 spans 15 residues. V dropped 4 bases and J dropped 1 base, with 10 bases sitting between them. CDR1 is MGHRA and CDR2 is YSYEKL in the germline V gene. The CDR3 loop is CASSPLLRNTGELFF. CDR3 DNA sequence: TGCGCCAGCAGCCCCCTGTTGAGGAACACCGGGGAGCTGTTTTTT.

The CDR3 loop reads CASSQVGQGRWAEAFF. For the CDR3, the DNA is TGCGCCAGCAGCCAAGTGGGACAGGGTAGATGGGCTGAAGCTTTCTTT. This chain links TRBV4-1 with TRBJ1-1; TRBD1 aligns across 9 bases. Germline CDR1 is MGHRA and CDR2 is YSYEKL. This CDR3 comprises 16 residues. V was pared by 1 base and J by 6 bases, with 9 bases of the junction left unmatched.

The CDR3 bases are TGCGCCAGCAGATCCGGGACAGGTCTCACCGGGGAGCTGTTTTTT. Translating it yields CASRSGTGLTGELFF. This chain joins TRBV5-1 and TRBJ2-2; 8 bases are a match to TRBD1. The germline CDR1 and CDR2 sequences are SGHRS and YFSETQ. CDR3 size: 15 residues. J was trimmed by 4 bases and V by 5 bases; bases with no gene match: 7.

The rearrangement uses TRBV19 and TRBJ2-1, with 9 bases identical to TRBD2. The germline V gene has CDR1 LNHDA and CDR2 SQIVND (reference sequence). V gave up 5 bases and J gave up 0 bases; unmatched junction bases: 2. This CDR3 has 15 residues. The CDR3 sequence is CASSAGGSSYNEQFF. DNA for the CDR3: TGTGCCAGTAGTGCGGGAGGGTCCTCCTACAATGAGCAGTTCTTC.

The chain combines TRBV9 with TRBJ2-2; D not resolved. The CDR3 extends over 13 amino acids. Germline-derived CDR1 and CDR2 are SGDLS and YYNGEE. Trimming took 0 bases from V and 6 from J, leaving 6 bases between them. CDR3 coding DNA: TGTGCCAGCAGCGTAGCTGAGGCCGGGGAGCTGTTTTTT. This sequence encodes CASSVAEAGELFF.

This chain uses TRBV5-4 with TRBJ2-2, with D possibly TRBD2 on 6 matching bases. The CDR3 runs 17 residues. Germline V gene sequence: CDR1 SGHNT, CDR2 YYREEE (reference sequence). V was trimmed by 0 bases and J by 2 bases, leaving 14 bases between them. Here the CDR3 reads CASSLAVLASNTGELFF. The CDR3 DNA reads TGTGCCAGCAGCTTGGCCGTTCTAGCGTCAAACACCGGGGAGCTGTTTTTT.

The V and J genes are TRBV18 and TRBJ2-5, with no clear D. Germline V gives CDR1 KGHSH, CDR2 LQKENI. The V end lost 3 bases, the J end lost 4 bases, and 15 bases lay between the germline ends. The CDR3 is 15 amino acids. The DNA of the CDR3 is TGTGCCAGCTCACCCAACTTCCAGCGCGGAGAGACCCAGTACTTC. It encodes CASSPNFQRGETQYF.

The chain couples TRBV27 to TRBJ1-2; D remains ambiguous. V dropped 1 base and J dropped 0 bases, with 9 bases sitting between them. Germline assignment: CDR1 MNHEY and CDR2 SMNVEV (reference sequence). The CDR3 spans 15 residues. CDR3 protein: CASSLFPSANYGYTF. The CDR3 DNA follows: TGTGCCAGCAGTTTATTCCCTTCAGCTAACTATGGCTACACCTTC.